The next 13 T cell receptor beta chains were all read from a single sample in a study of post-analysis software for immune sequencing data. TCR beta cDNA libraries included unique molecular identifiers. TCRdb re-derived calls from the PCR reads in MiXCR, one entry per CDR3 protein. The sample records 150,000 to 200,000 distinct CDR3 sequences, around 36% being singletons. The material was blood, obtained after autologous hematopoietic stem cell transplantation. Every receptor here comes from a girl aged 5-17 years with multiple sclerosis.

This clonotype was detected a few times. The rearrangement uses TRBV20-1 and TRBJ2-7; TRBD2 matches at 11 bases. Germline-derived CDR1 and CDR2 are DFQATT and SNEGSKA (reference sequence). The CDR3 is 16 residues long. With V trimmed by 5 bases and J by 0 bases, 9 bases remained unmatched. The CDR3 region is CSAGAGTSGSSYEQYF. In DNA form, the CDR3 reads TGCAGTGCTGGGGCCGGGACTAGCGGTAGCTCCTACGAGCAGTACTTC.

The genes are TRBV7-9 and TRBJ2-1, with D perhaps TRBD2 (6 bases). The DNA end lines up better with TRBJ2-7; the J call may be wrong. In germline, CDR1 is SEHNR, CDR2 FQNEAQ (reference sequence). The CDR3 contains 13 residues. CDR3 region: CASSSRGTHEQYF. CDR3 DNA: TGTGCCAGCAGCTCACGCGGGACCCACGAGCAGTACTTC.

CDR3 nucleotide sequence: TGCGCCAGCAGCTTGGCTGCAGGCTCTCCTCCCTATGGCTACACCTTC. Its protein is CASSLAAGSPPYGYTF. The chain uses TRBV5-1 and TRBJ1-2; D uncertain. In germline, CDR1 is SGHRS, CDR2 YFSETQ. Trimming took 0 bases from V and 4 from J, leaving 16 bases between them. The CDR3 runs to 16 residues.

V is TRBV5-1 and J is TRBJ2-1; 7 bases match TRBD2. Germline values: CDR1 SGHRS, CDR2 YFSETQ. The length of the CDR3 is 13 residues. V lost 7 bases, J lost 8 bases, and 9 bases stayed unmatched. The CDR3 loop is CASHPGGGDEQFF. The CDR3 DNA reads TGCGCCAGCCACCCGGGGGGTGGGGATGAGCAGTTCTTC. The full variable domain, in which reference TRBV5-1 and TRBJ2-1 provide the parts outside the CDR3, is KAGVTQTPRYLIKTRGQQVTLSCSPISGHRSVSWYQQTPGQGLQFLFEYFSETQRNKGNFPGRFSGRQFSNSRSEMNVSTLELGDSALYLCASHPGGGDEQFFGPGTRLTVL.

This clonotype has only a few counts. The chain carries TRBV6-7 and TRBJ2-1, with D perhaps matching TRBD2 (7 bases). TRBV6-7 is identified as an open reading frame with a role that is uncertain. The CDR3 extends over 14 amino acids. V shed 10 bases and J shed 8 bases, with 21 bases lying between them. CDR3 sequence: CATTWGGPGDEQFF. CDR3 nucleotides: TGTGCCACCACTTGGGGGGGGCCGGGAGATGAGCAGTTCTTC.

The gene calls are TRBV7-6 and TRBJ2-5, with D maybe TRBD1 (7 bases). The assigned J gene may be wrong: the sequence end matches TRBJ2-7 better. CDR3 length: 13 amino acids. Germline V gives CDR1 SGHVS, CDR2 FNYEAQ. The CDR3 DNA is TGTGCCAGCAGCACCAGTCAGGGGGGCGAGCAGTACTTC. Its translation: CASSTSQGGEQYF.

The chain carries TRBV11-2 and TRBJ1-1; no reliable D call. CDR3 length: 15 residues. Germline CDR1 is SGHAT and CDR2 is FQNNGV. V dropped 0 bases and J dropped 8 bases, with 16 bases sitting between them. CDR3 in amino acids: CASSLERPFGSEAFF. The CDR3 DNA reads as TGTGCCAGCAGCTTAGAGAGGCCATTTGGGTCCGAAGCTTTCTTT.

V usage is TRBV18 and J usage is TRBJ2-7; the D gene is possibly TRBD1 (6 bases). The CDR3 loop spans 13 amino acids. In germline, CDR1 is KGHSH, CDR2 LQKENI. V gave up 5 bases and J gave up 2 bases, with 10 bases separating them. CDR3 sequence: CASSSGQPYEQYF. DNA for the CDR3: TGTGCCAGCTCATCCGGACAGCCCTACGAGCAGTACTTC.

The rearrangement links TRBV24-1 to TRBJ1-2, with TRBD1 matching 8 bases. The V segment lost 3 bases and the J segment 6 bases; nucleotides outside the gene matches: 5. The germline gives CDR1 KGHDR, CDR2 SFDVKD. This CDR3 contains 14 residues. The CDR3 DNA follows: TGTGCCACCAGTGATCGGACAGGGCGGAATGGCTACACCTTC. It codes for CATSDRTGRNGYTF.

The chain uses TRBV7-8 and TRBJ1-2; possibly TRBD1 for D (6 bases). This CDR3 has 14 residues. Trimming shortened V by 2 bases and J by 5 bases, and 12 bases separated the two germline ends. CDR1 is SGHVS and CDR2 is FQNEAQ in the germline V gene. The CDR3: CASSLRPGDYGYTF. The CDR3 DNA reads as TGTGCCAGCAGCTTACGTCCAGGGGATTATGGCTACACCTTC.

This clonotype came up a few times. The V call is TRBV28, the J call TRBJ2-1; 10 bases map to TRBD2. The germline CDR1 and CDR2 sequences are MDHEN and SYDVKM. The CDR3 contains 18 residues. Trimming took 4 bases from V and 0 from J; bases not matched to a gene: 9. For the CDR3, the DNA is TGTGCCAGCAGTTCACCCCTCGGACTAGCGGCCTCCTACAATGAGCAGTTCTTC. Protein: CASSSPLGLAASYNEQFF.

This clonotype was found a few times. The V gene is TRBV29-1, the J gene TRBJ1-1; tentative D call: TRBD1 (5 bases). Looked up from germline, CDR1 is SQVTM and CDR2 is ANQGSEA. The ends were cut back, 5 bases at V and 5 bases at J, with 15 bases in the middle. This CDR3 comprises 13 residues. CDR3: CSVWGQGRTEAFF. In nucleotides, the CDR3 is TGCAGCGTTTGGGGCCAGGGAAGAACTGAAGCTTTCTTT.

The table lists this clonotype with a few counts. The chain joins TRBV29-1 to TRBJ2-1, with 11 bases lining up with TRBD2. Germline loops: CDR1 SQVTM, CDR2 ANQGSEA. The CDR3 length is 17 residues. Trimming removed 3 bases from V and 0 bases from J; junction bases left unmatched: 7. CDR3 residues: CSVDFSGRASSYNEQFF. DNA of the CDR3: TGCAGCGTTGATTTTAGCGGGAGGGCAAGCTCCTACAATGAGCAGTTCTTC.